The sequence of this TCR beta chain was determined in a study of T cells in tumors after PD-1 blockade. Study details: During anti-PD-1 treatment, some patients continued daily vismodegib 150 mg. On average, peripheral blood gave more than 100,000 TCR templates and 30,000 to 40,000 unique clonotypes.

Findings and caveats of the study: Some novel exhausted tumor clones appeared in pre-treatment blood, suggesting peripheral recruitment.

This CDR3 has 17 amino acids. V lost 3 bases to trimming and J lost 3 bases, with 19 bases between them. Germline V gene data show CDR1 as SGDLS and CDR2 as YYNGEE. Sequencing was performed with immunoSEQ multiplex PCR; in TCRdb, only in-frame clones are kept and a portion is missing. This table holds some 14,000 clones, over 80% found once. Genomic DNA template from tumor biopsies or peripheral blood, about 600 ng to 6,004 ng input. Regarding this clone: Its target is unknown.

The sample here was PBMCs, taken after anti-PD-1 treatment. This rearrangement joins TRBV9 to TRBJ1-3; perhaps TRBD1 as D (5 bases). This clonotype was sampled from a human donor with basal cell carcinoma. The CDR3 sequence is CASSASTGSGVGNTIYF. The DNA of the CDR3 is TGTGCCAGCAGCGCCTCCACAGGTTCTGGCGTTGGAAACACCATATATTTT. Combining the CDR3 with reference TRBV9 and TRBJ1-3 gives the whole variable domain DSGVTQTPKHLITATGQRVTLRCSPRSGDLSVYWYQQSLDQGLQFLIQYYNGEERAKGNILERFSAQQFPDLHSELNLSSLELGDSALYFCASSASTGSGVGNTIYFGEGSWLTVV.